Described below is a single T cell receptor beta chain sequence and its context. The table lists this clone with a count of one. This receptor's antigen is unknown. There are no base qualities to consult, and no much larger clone falls within one base. For the CD8 naive samples, CD45RO-negative cells were positively selected for CCR7, yielding a CD45RA+CCR7+ population from which TemRA cells were excluded. The donors were healthy, HIV-negative adults with no recently reported acute infections or vaccinations. All donors were Caucasian adults living in Nashville, Tennessee, USA. Blood was collected by leukapheresis, and PBMCs were isolated by Ficoll-Histopaque density gradient centrifugation and then cryopreserved in liquid nitrogen vapor phase. Purity and quantity of every magnetically sorted T cell population were checked by analytical flow cytometry. Genomic DNA was isolated from each sorted fraction and quantified by UV absorbance on a Nanodrop 2000c.

The sample originates from a study of shared clonotypes between healthy human individuals (TCRdb year 2020). Study-wide context: Three men and a couple of women, aged 18 to 49 years, made up the cohort. Between about 0.85 and 9.5 billion PBMCs per donor were obtained by leukapheresis. To increase sequencing depth and limit assay-specific biases, different laboratories used diverse techniques to prepare libraries and sequence TCR repertoires. Per donor, three plates each were used for CD4 naive and CD4 memory, two for CD8 naive, and one for CD8 memory. The study deeply sequenced blood TCR repertoires of several healthy adults to estimate repertoire size and the extent of clonotype sharing between individuals. Overall results and qualifications from the work: Sampling was limited to blood, and TCR repertoires in tissue likely differ from TCR repertoires in blood. The genetic and exposure-history diversity represented was limited by the small number of donors. Compared with non-shared clonotypes, the clonotypes found in all four sorted-subset donors had higher generation probabilities. Sharing across a few donors was observed for around 5% of naive CD4, 3% to 4% of naive CD8, 2% to 2.5% of memory CD4, and roughly 0.4% of memory CD8 clonotypes. Naive subsets generally had larger estimated clonotype richness than memory subsets did. Based on pairwise subsampling, the degree of clonotype sharing among donors was expected to be affected by sequencing depth. Incomplete sequencing was indicated by rarefaction of sorted-subset datasets, despite the large sequencing depth.

Including cysteine and phenylalanine, the CDR3 has 17 amino acids. CDR3 DNA only is kept here, 51 bases in frame from base 1. CDR1 and CDR2, per the germline V gene (reference sequence), are LNHNV and YYDKDF. Trimming costs V 5 bases and J 4 bases, and their ends lie 20 bases apart. TCR CDR3 regions were amplified from genomic DNA by multiplex PCR using the deep immunoSEQ assay. Extracted genomic DNA from each cell subset was distributed evenly across all wells of several immunoSEQ 96-well plates, and each plate was treated as a replicate. For sorted subsets, around 0.2 ug of genomic DNA, equivalent to 25,000 to 35,000 T cell genomes, went into each replicate PCR. Purified libraries were quantified with a Qubit 3.0 fluorometer, sized on a Bioanalyzer 2100, and re-quantified with the KAPA Library Quantification kit. Every immunoSEQ 96-well plate was sequenced on a dedicated single-read 150-cycle Illumina NextSeq 550 flow cell. Per the source publication's procedure: Because only junctional sequences without quality scores were contained in the immunoSEQ output, filtering matching that applied to full-length reads could not be performed. To assign V/J genes and CDR3, sequences were annotated against IMGT germline references using PyIR, a Python wrapper for IgBLAST v1.9. Reads were filtered out if the reads had weak V/J assignments (E-value above 1e-6), no CDR3, stop codons, out-of-frame junctions, or ambiguous translated residues. V3J clonotypes were defined as sequences sharing an identical inferred V gene, J gene, and CDR3 amino acid sequence. The percentage overlap between two repertoires was calculated by dividing the number of shared unique clonotypes by the size of the smaller repertoire. RTK rarefaction, the Chao1 estimator, and Recon v2.1 estimates of unobserved clonotypes were used to assess repertoire richness. For all TCRbeta clonotypes obtained by the gDNA method from four donors, generation probabilities were computed with OLGA. TCRdb mirrors the immuneACCESS table, restricted to in-frame sequences. Some clones are absent from its copies; in checked studies, under half trace to an unresolved V gene, and the reason for the others is unknown. V and J calls and clone size are copied from that table; D and trimming were computed from the DNA. In all, the sample holds around 2.1 million clones, and about 93% of those were seen once. Of the sample, roughly 1.8% falls within the top ten clones.

The sequence came from a man between 18 and 29 years old in good health. Some clones in this sample may be carry-over from other donors' samples. Source material: naive CD8+ T cells from PBMCs. The sample's cell subset or site label, in plain terms: CD45RA+CCR7+. The V and J genes are TRBV15 and TRBJ1-4; the D gene is perhaps TRBD1, on 6 matching bases. CDR3 protein: CATSRGLDSAYNEKLFF. The nucleotide sequence is TGTGCCACCAGCCGGGGTTTGGACAGCGCATATAATGAAAAACTGTTTTTT.